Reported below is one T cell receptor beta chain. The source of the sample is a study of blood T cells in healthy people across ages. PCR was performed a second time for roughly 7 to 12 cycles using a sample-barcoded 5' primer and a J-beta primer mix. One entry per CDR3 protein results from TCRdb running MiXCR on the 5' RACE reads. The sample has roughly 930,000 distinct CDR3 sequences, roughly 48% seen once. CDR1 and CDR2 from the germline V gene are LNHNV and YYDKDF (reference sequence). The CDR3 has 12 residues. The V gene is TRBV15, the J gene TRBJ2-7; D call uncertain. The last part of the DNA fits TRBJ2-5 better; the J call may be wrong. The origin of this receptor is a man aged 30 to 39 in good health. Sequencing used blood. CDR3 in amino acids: CATSKNVETQYF. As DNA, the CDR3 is TGTGCCACCAGTAAGAACGTGGAGACCCAGTACTTC.